This T cell receptor (beta chain) was sequenced during a study of control samples from healthy donors and cancer patients. Trimming cost V 2 bases and J 3 bases; bases outside gene matches: 3. CDR1 and CDR2 from the germline V gene are MNHEY and SVGAGI. The CDR3 is made up of 14 amino acids. A single count supports this clone. Profiled with immunoSEQ multiplex PCR; TCRdb holds only in-frame clones, not every one. The sample has 78,000 or so clones; 87% are singletons. This sequence originates from a woman between 50 and 59 years old in good health. The sample taken for sequencing was blood. The gene calls are TRBV6-5 and TRBJ2-5, with 7 bases aligning to TRBD1. The CDR3 coding sequence is TGTGCCAGCAGTTACAGGGGGCTGAAAGAGACCCAGTACTTC. As protein: CASSYRGLKETQYF.